Shown below are 18 T cell receptor beta chains from a single sample sequenced in a study of healthy donors' naive CD4 and CD8 T cells. A linear amplification protocol produced the TCR libraries from about 510 ng of total RNA. TCRdb reprocessed the reads via MiXCR and lists one record per CDR3 protein. The sample yields around 200,000 distinct CDR3 sequences, 65% to 75% seen once. Sequenced sample: naive CD4+ and CD8+ T cells sorted from blood, pooled from several donors. These receptors were obtained from a pool of human donors in good health; the sample pools cells from several healthy donors.

The V and J genes are TRBV5-1 and TRBJ1-1; 9 bases are shared with TRBD1. The CDR3 has 16 amino acids. CDR1 and CDR2 (germline): SGHRS, YFSETQ. With V trimmed by 4 bases and J by 3 bases, 10 bases remained unmatched. The CDR3, as DNA: TGCGCCAGCAGCGGGACAGGGTCGGACTCGTACACTGAAGCTTTCTTT. Protein product: CASSGTGSDSYTEAFF.

This chain joins TRBV25-1 and TRBJ2-7, with TRBD2 matching 7 bases. The CDR3 extends over 15 amino acids. Germline V gene lookup returns CDR1 MGHDK and CDR2 SYGVNS. Trimming took 4 bases from V and 0 from J; bases not matched to a gene: 6. CDR3 nucleotide sequence: TGTGCCAGCAGTGTAGGCGGGGGAAGCTCCTACGAGCAGTACTTC. As protein: CASSVGGGSSYEQYF.

This chain uses TRBV19 with TRBJ1-1; D might be TRBD1 (5 bases). CDR1 is LNHDA, CDR2 SQIVND, per germline (reference sequence). V lost 7 bases, J lost 3 bases, and 15 bases lay in between. This CDR3 has 14 residues. The CDR3, as DNA: TGTGCCAGTACGGCCAGGGTGGTTGACACTGAAGCTTTCTTT. Its protein is CASTARVVDTEAFF.

V gene TRBV27 combines with J gene TRBJ1-1; possibly TRBD1 for D (6 bases). Trimming took 8 bases from V and 4 from J, leaving 11 bases between them. CDR1 is MNHEY and CDR2 is SMNVEV in the germline V gene (reference sequence). The CDR3 length is 12 residues. The CDR3 DNA reads as TGTGCCAGCCGGGGGGCGCGCACTGAAGCTTTCTTT. It specifies CASRGARTEAFF.

The CDR3: CSVRQGADTQYF. The CDR3, as DNA: TGCAGCGTTCGACAGGGGGCAGATACGCAGTATTTT. The V call is TRBV29-1, the J call TRBJ2-3; 9 nucleotides line up with TRBD1. CDR1 is SQVTM and CDR2 is ANQGSEA in the germline V gene. The J segment lost 4 bases and the V segment lost 5 bases, leaving 1 base of the junction unmatched. This CDR3 region has 12 residues.

The rearrangement links TRBV19 to TRBJ1-1; D ambiguous. Germline CDR1 reads LNHDA; CDR2 reads SQIVND (reference sequence). Trimming cost V 3 bases and J 1 base, with 9 bases left between them. CDR3 length equals 14 residues. The DNA for the CDR3 is TGTGCCAGTAGTATGATCGGGAAGAACACTGAAGCTTTCTTT. Its protein product is CASSMIGKNTEAFF.

Note on this clonotype: At one of its ends the junction is not consistent with the germline gene, which may arise from a read error. The CDR3 sequence is CASSYSSQGPLF. In DNA, the CDR3 is TGTGCCAGCAGTTACTCGAGTCAGGGCCCACTCTTC. This chain joins TRBV6-6 and TRBJ2-1, with D tentatively TRBD1 (5 bases). The V gene's germline CDR1 is MNHNY and CDR2 SVGAGI (reference sequence). The CDR3 is 12 amino acids.

The chain employs TRBV20-1 and TRBJ2-7, with 11 bases identical to TRBD2. The CDR3 consists of 15 residues. Looked up from germline, CDR1 is DFQATT and CDR2 is SNEGSKA (reference sequence). V dropped 6 bases and J dropped 0; count of bases not matched to a gene: 7. In nucleotides, the CDR3 is TGCAGTGCCCCCGGGACTAGCGGAAGCTCCTACGAGCAGTACTTC. Protein product: CSAPGTSGSSYEQYF.

This chain links TRBV6-2 or TRBV6-3 with TRBJ2-7; 8 bases map to TRBD2. Germline V lookup: CDR1 MNHEY, CDR2 SVGEGT. This CDR3 is 15 amino acids long. The ends lost 0 bases at V and 4 bases at J; junction bases unmatched: 5. CDR3 amino acids: CASSYSERESYEQYF. The DNA of the CDR3 is TGTGCCAGCAGTTACTCAGAGCGGGAGTCGTACGAGCAGTACTTC.

The chain recombines TRBV5-1 with TRBJ2-7; maybe TRBD1 (5 bases). Germline assignment: CDR1 SGHRS and CDR2 YFSETQ. The CDR3 spans 14 residues. V gave up 2 bases and J gave up 2 bases, with 11 bases separating them. The CDR3 nucleotides read TGCGCCAGCAGCTTTAGGGGTCTCCCCTACGAGCAGTACTTC. It yields the protein CASSFRGLPYEQYF.

The rearrangement links TRBV25-1 to TRBJ2-1; TRBD2 matches at 12 bases. V trimming: 6 bases; J trimming: 7 bases; junction bases outside the gene matches: 7. Germline values: CDR1 MGHDK, CDR2 SYGVNS. The CDR3 is 15 amino acids. The CDR3 bases are TGTGCCAGCAGCCTAACTAGCGGGAGGAGGAATGAGCAGTTCTTC. It encodes CASSLTSGRRNEQFF. Full variable domain (missing parts from reference TRBV25-1 and TRBJ2-1): EADIYQTPRYLVIGTGKKITLECSQTMGHDKMYWYQQDPGMELHLIHYSYGVNSTEKGDLSSESTVSRIRTEHFPLTLESARPSHTSQYLCASSLTSGRRNEQFFGPGTRLTVL.

This clonotype was seen once. For the CDR3, the DNA is TGTGCCACCAGCAGAAAGGGGCGGGGGCGGGGAGAGACCCAGTACTTC. Protein sequence: CATSRKGRGRGETQYF. The gene calls are TRBV15 and TRBJ2-5, with D possibly being TRBD2 (7 bases). Germline V gene lookup returns CDR1 LNHNV and CDR2 YYDKDF (reference sequence). The CDR3 contains 16 residues. Trimming left V 2 bases short and J 4 bases short, with 17 bases between.

This clonotype was seen a handful of times. The chain is built from TRBV29-1 and TRBJ1-2; TRBD1 aligns across 7 bases. Germline CDR1 and CDR2: SQVTM and ANQGSEA. Unmatched junction bases numbered 7, after V lost 1 base and J lost 2 bases. This CDR3 spans 15 amino acids. This chain's CDR3 is CSVEVPGQRNYGYTF. The CDR3 DNA reads as TGCAGCGTTGAAGTTCCGGGACAGAGGAACTATGGCTACACCTTC.

The chain is built from TRBV6-1 and TRBJ1-6; D call uncertain. Germline values: CDR1 MNHNS, CDR2 SASEGT. This CDR3 contains 15 residues. The V and J ends lost 2 bases and 8 bases respectively, with 13 bases between them. The CDR3 loop reads CASSELWDRDSPLHF. The CDR3 nucleotides read TGTGCCAGCAGTGAATTGTGGGATAGAGATTCACCCCTCCACTTT.

This clonotype showed up just a few times. The chain links TRBV7-2 to TRBJ2-3; 11 nucleotides match TRBD2. V trimming: 6 bases; J trimming: 0 bases; junction bases outside the gene matches: 2. There are 15 residues in the CDR3. The germline CDR1 and CDR2 sequences are SGHTA and FQGNSA. The CDR3 is CASSGLAGSTDTQYF. The CDR3 DNA reads as TGTGCCAGCAGTGGACTAGCGGGTAGCACAGATACGCAGTATTTT.

This clonotype was observed a few times. V and J are TRBV19 and TRBJ1-1; a weak D match, TRBD1 (6 bases). The CDR3 runs to 14 residues. Per germline, CDR1 LNHDA and CDR2 SQIVND (reference sequence). Trimming cost V 6 bases and J 1 base, with 12 bases left between them. In DNA, the CDR3 is TGTGCCAGTAGCCCAGGACAGAGGAACACTGAAGCTTTCTTT. It specifies CASSPGQRNTEAFF.

The J gene is TRBJ1-1, the V gene TRBV15; D uncertain. Per the germline V gene, CDR1 is LNHNV and CDR2 is YYDKDF (reference sequence). Trimming removed 0 bases from V and 2 bases from J, with 10 bases in between. CDR3 length: 15 amino acids. Here the CDR3 reads CATSRDLGRNTEAFF. CDR3 sequence (DNA): TGTGCCACCAGCAGAGATCTGGGGAGAAACACTGAAGCTTTCTTT. The full variable domain, with the rest looked up from reference TRBV15 and TRBJ1-1, is DAMVIQNPRYQVTQFGKPVTLSCSQTLNHNVMYWYQQKSSQAPKLLFHYYDKDFNNEADTPDNFQSRRPNTSFCFLDIRSPGLGDTAMYLCATSRDLGRNTEAFFGQGTRLTVV.

The chain recombines TRBV29-1 with TRBJ2-7; the match to TRBD2 covers 8 bases. V trimming: 4 bases; J trimming: 4 bases; junction bases outside the gene matches: 9. Per the germline V gene, CDR1 is SQVTM and CDR2 is ANQGSEA. This CDR3 contains 14 residues. The CDR3: CSVAWSGRPYEQYF. The CDR3 nucleotides are TGCAGCGTTGCGTGGAGCGGGAGACCGTACGAGCAGTACTTC.